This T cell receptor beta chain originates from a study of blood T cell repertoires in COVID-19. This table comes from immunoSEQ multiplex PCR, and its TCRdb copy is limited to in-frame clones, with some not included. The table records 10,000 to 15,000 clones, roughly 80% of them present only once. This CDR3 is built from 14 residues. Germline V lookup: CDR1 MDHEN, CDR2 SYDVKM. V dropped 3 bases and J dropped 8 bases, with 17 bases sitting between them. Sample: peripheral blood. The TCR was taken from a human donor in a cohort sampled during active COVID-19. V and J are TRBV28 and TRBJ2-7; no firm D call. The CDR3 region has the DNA TGTGCCAGCAGTTTCTTCAACAATCCTCGTCAGCAGTACTTC. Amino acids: CASSFFNNPRQQYF.